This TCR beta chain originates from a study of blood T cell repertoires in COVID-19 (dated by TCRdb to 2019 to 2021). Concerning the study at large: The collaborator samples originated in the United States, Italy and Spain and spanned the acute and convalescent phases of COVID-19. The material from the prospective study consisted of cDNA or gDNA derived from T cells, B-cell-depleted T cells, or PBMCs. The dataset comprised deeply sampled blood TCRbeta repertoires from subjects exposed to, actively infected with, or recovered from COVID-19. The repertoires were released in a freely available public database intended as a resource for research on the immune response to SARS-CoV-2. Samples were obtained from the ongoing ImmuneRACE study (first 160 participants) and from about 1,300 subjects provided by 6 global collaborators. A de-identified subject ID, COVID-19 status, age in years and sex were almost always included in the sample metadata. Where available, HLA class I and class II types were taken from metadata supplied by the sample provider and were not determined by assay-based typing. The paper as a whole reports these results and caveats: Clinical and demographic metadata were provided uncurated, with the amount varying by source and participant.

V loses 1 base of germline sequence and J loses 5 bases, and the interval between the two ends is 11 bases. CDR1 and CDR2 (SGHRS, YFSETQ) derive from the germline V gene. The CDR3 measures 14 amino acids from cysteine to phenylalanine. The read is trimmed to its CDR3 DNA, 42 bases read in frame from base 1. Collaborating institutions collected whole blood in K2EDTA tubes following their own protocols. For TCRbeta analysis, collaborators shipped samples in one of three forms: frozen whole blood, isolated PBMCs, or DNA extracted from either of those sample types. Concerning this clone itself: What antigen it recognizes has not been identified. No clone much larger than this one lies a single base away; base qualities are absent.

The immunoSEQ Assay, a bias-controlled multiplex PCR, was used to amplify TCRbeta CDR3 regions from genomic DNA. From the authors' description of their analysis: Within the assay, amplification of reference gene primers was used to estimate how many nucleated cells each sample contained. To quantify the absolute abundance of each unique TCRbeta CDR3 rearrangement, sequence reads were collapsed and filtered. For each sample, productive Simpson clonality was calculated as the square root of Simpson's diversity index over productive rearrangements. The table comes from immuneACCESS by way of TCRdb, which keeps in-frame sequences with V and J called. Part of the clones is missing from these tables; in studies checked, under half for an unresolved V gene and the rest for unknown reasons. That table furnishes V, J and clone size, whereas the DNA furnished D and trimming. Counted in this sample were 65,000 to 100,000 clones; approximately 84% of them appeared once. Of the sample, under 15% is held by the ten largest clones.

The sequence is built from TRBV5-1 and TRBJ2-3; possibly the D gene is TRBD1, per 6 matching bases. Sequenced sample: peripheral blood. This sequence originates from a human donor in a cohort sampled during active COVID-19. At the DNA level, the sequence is TGCGCCAGCAGCTTGTGGGCAGGGGAAGATACGCAGTATTTT. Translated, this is CASSLWAGEDTQYF.